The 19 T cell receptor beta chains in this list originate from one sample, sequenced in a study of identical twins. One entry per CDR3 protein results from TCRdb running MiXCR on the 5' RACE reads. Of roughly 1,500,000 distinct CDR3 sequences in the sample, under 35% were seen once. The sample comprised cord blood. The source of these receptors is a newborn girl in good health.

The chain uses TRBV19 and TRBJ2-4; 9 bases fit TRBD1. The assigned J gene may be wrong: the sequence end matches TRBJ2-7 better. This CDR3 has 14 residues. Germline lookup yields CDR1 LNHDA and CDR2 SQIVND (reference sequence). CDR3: CASSTGTGIYEQYF. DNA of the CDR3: TGTGCCAGTAGTACTGGGACAGGGATCTACGAGCAGTACTTC.

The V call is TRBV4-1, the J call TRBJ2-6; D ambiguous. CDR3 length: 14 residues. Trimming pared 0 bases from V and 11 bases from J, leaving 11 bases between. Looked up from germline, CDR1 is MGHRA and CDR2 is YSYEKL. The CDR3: CASSQEVHHDVLTF. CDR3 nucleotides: TGCGCCAGCAGCCAAGAGGTCCACCACGACGTCCTGACTTTC.

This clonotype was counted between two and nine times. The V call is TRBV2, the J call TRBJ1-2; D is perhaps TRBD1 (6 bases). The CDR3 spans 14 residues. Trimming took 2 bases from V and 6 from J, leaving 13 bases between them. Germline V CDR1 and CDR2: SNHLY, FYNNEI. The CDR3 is CASSERAGVHGYTF. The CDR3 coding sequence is TGTGCCAGCAGTGAAAGGGCAGGGGTGCATGGCTACACCTTC.

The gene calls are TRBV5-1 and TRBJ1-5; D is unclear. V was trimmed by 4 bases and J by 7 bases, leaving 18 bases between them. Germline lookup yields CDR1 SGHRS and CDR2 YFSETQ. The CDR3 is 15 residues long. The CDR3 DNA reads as TGCGCCAGCAGCCCCCGCGGCCTGGGCGGGCAGCCCCAGCATTTT. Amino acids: CASSPRGLGGQPQHF.

The CDR3 loop is CASSPSKGNEKLFF. CDR3 nucleotides: TGTGCCAGCTCACCTTCGAAGGGTAATGAAAAACTGTTTTTT. V is TRBV18 and J is TRBJ1-4, with unresolved D. From germline, CDR1 is KGHSH and CDR2 LQKENI. CDR3 size: 14 residues. Trimming shortened V by 3 bases and J by 4 bases, and 9 bases separated the two germline ends.

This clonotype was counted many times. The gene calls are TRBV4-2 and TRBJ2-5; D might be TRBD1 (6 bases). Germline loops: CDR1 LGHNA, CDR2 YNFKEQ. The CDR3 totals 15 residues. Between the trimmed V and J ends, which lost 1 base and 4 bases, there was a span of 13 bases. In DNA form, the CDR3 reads TGTGCCAGCAGCCAAGGGAACAGGGCAGGAGAGACCCAGTACTTC. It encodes CASSQGNRAGETQYF.

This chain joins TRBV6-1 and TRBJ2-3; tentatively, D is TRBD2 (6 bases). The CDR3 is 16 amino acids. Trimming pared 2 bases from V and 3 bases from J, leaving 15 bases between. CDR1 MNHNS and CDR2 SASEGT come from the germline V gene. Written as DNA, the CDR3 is TGTGCCAGCAGTGAATCGCGCCGGAGGGCTACAGATACGCAGTATTTT. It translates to CASSESRRRATDTQYF.

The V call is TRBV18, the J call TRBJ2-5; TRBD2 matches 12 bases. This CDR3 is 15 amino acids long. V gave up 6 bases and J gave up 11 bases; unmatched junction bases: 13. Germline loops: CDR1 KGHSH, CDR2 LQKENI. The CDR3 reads CASSSGTSGQNEQYF. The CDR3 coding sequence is TGTGCCAGCTCCTCGGGGACTAGCGGGCAGAATGAGCAGTACTTC.

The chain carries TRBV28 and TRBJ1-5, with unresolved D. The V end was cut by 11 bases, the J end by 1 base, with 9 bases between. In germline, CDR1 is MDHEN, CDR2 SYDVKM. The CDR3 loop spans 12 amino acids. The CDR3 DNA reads TGTGCCGGAGGGATAAGCAATCAGCCCCAGCATTTT. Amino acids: CAGGISNQPQHF.

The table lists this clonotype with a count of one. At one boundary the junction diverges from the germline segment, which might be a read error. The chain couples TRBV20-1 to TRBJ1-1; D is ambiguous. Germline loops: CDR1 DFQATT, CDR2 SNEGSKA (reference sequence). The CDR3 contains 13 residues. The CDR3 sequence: CSARVRRNTEAFF. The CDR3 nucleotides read TGCAGTGCTAGAGTCCGTAGGAACACTGAGGCTTTCTTT.

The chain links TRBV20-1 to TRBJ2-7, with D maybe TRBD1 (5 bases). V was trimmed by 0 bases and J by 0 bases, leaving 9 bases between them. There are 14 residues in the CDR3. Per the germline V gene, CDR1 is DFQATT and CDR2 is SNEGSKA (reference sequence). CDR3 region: CSARDSGRSYEQYF. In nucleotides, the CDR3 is TGCAGTGCTAGAGATTCAGGGCGCTCCTACGAGCAGTACTTC.

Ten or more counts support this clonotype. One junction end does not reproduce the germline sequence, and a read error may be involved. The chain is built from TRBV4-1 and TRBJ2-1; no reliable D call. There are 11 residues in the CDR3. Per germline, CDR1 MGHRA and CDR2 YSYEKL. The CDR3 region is CASSQGNEQFF. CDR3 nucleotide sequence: TGTGCCAGCAGCCAAGGCAATGAGCAGTTCTTC.

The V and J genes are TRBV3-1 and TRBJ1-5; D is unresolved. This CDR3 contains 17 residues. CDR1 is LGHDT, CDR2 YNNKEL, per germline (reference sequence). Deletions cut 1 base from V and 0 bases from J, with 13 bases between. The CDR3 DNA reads TGTGCCAGCAGCCAAGGAGGCCGAGGCAATAGCAATCAGCCCCAGCATTTT. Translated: CASSQGGRGNSNQPQHF.

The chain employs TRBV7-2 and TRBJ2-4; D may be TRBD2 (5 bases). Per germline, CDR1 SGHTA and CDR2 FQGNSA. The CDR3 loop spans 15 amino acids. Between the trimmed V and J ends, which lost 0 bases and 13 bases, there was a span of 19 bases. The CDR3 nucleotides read TGTGCCAGCAGCTTAGCGTCCGTTCACCGTTGGGAGCAGTACTTC. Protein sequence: CASSLASVHRWEQYF.

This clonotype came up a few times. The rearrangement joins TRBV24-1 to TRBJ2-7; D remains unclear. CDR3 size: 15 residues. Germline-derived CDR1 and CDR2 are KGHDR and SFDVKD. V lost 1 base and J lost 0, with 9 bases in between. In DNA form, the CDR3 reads TGTGCCACCAGTGATTTAGATACACCCTCCTACGAGCAGTACTTC. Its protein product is CATSDLDTPSYEQYF.

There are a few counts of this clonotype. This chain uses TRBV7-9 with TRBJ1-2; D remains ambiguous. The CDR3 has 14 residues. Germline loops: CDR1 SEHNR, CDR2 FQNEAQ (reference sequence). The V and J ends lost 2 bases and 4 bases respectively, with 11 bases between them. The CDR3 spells CASSLREVSYGYTF. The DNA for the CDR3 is TGTGCCAGCAGCTTAAGGGAAGTAAGCTATGGCTACACCTTC.

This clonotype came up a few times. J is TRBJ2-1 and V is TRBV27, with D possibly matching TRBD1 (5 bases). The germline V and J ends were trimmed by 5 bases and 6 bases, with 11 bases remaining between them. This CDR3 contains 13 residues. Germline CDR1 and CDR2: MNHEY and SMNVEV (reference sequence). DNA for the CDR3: TGTGCCAGCAGTAGGATAGGGGTCAATGAGCAGTTCTTC. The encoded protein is CASSRIGVNEQFF.

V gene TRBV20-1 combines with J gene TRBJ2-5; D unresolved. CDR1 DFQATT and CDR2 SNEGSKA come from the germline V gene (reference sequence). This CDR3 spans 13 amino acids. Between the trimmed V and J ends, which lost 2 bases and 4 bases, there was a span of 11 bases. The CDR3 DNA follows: TGCAGTGCTAGAATCCCCGGGTTAGAGACCCAGTACTTC. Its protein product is CSARIPGLETQYF.

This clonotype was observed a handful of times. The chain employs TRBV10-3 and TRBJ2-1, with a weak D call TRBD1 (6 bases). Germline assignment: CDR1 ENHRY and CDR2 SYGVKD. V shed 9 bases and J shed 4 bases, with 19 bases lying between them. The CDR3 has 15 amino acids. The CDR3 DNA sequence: TGTGCCATAAGAAGGGGGAGCAATGGGTACAATGAGCAGTTCTTC. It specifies CAIRRGSNGYNEQFF.